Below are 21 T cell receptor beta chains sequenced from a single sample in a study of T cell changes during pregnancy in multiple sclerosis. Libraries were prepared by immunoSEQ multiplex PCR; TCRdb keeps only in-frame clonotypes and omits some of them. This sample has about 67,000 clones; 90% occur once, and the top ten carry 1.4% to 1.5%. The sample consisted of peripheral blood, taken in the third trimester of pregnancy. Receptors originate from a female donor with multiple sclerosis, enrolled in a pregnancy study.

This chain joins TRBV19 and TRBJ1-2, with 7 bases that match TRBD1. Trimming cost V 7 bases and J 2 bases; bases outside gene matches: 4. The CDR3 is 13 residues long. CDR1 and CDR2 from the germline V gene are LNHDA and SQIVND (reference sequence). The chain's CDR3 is CASKWTGNYGYTF. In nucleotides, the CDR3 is TGTGCCAGTAAATGGACAGGCAACTATGGCTACACCTTC.

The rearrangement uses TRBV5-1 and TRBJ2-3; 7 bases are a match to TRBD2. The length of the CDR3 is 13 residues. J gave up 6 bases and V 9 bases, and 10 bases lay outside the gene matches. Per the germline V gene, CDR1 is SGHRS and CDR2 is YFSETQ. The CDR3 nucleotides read TGCGCCACCAAGCGGGGAGAGGTGGATACGCAGTATTTT. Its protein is CATKRGEVDTQYF.

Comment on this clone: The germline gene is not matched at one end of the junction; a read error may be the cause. The CDR3 nucleotides read TGTGCCACCAGCCCAACCCGACAGGGATTTTTTGAAAAACTGTTTTTT. Translating it yields CATSPTRQGFFEKLFF. The chain has TRBV7-2 and TRBJ1-4; TRBD1 agrees at 7 bases. The germline gives CDR1 SGHTA, CDR2 FQGNSA. The CDR3 loop spans 16 amino acids.

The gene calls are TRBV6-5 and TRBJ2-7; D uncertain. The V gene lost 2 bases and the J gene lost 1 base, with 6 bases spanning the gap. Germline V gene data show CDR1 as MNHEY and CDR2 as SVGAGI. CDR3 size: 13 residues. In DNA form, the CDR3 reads TGTGCCAGCAGTTACGAGCTTTCCTACGAGCAGTACTTC. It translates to CASSYELSYEQYF.

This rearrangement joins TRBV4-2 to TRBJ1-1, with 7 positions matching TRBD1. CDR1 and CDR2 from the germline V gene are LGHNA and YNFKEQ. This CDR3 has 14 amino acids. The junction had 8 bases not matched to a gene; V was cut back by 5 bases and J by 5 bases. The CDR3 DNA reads TGTGCCAGCAGCGTGCCGGGACAGATGACTGAAGCTTTCTTT. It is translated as CASSVPGQMTEAFF.

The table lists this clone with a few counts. In DNA form, the CDR3 reads TGTGCCTGGGACACTGGGAACACTGAAGCTTTCTTT. As protein: CAWDTGNTEAFF. V and J are TRBV30 and TRBJ1-1; D not certain. V was shortened by 5 bases and J by 1 base, with 8 bases between the two germline ends. This CDR3 comprises 12 residues. CDR1 and CDR2 from the germline V gene are GTSNPN and SVGIG (reference sequence). Full variable domain (outside the CDR3, taken from reference TRBV30 and TRBJ1-1): SQTIHQWPATLVQPVGSPLSLECTVEGTSNPNLYWYRQAAGRGLQLLFYSVGIGQISSEVPQNLSASRPQDRQFILSSKKLLLSDSGFYLCAWDTGNTEAFFGQGTRLTVV.

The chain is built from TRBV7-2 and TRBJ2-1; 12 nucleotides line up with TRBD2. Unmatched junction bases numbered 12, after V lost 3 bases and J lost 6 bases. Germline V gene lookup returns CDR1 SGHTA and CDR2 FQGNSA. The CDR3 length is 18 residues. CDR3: CASSFQTSGSRAFNEQFF. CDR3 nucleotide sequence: TGTGCCAGCAGCTTCCAGACTAGCGGGAGTAGGGCCTTCAATGAGCAGTTCTTC. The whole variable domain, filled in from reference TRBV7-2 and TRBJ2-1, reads GAGVSQSPSNKVTEKGKDVELRCDPISGHTALYWYRQSLGQGLEFLIYFQGNSAPDKSGLPSDRFSAERTGGSVSTLTIQRTQQEDSAVYLCASSFQTSGSRAFNEQFFGPGTRLTVL.

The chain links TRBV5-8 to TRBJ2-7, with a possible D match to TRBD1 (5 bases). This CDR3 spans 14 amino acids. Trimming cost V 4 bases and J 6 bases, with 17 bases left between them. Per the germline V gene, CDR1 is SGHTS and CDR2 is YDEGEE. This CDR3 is CASSQQVPIGEQYF. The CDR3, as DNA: TGTGCCAGCAGCCAACAGGTACCGATTGGCGAGCAGTACTTC.

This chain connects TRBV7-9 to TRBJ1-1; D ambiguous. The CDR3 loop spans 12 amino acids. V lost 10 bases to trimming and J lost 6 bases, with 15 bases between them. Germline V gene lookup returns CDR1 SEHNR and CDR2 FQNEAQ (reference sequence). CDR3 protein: CATGPGFAEAFF. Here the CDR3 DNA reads TGTGCCACGGGTCCGGGATTTGCTGAAGCTTTCTTT.

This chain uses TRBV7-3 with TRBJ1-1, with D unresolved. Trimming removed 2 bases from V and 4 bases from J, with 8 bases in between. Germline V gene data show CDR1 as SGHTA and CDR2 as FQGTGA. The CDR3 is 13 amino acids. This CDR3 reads CASSLRQATEAFF. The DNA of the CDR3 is TGTGCCAGCAGCTTACGCCAGGCCACTGAAGCTTTCTTT. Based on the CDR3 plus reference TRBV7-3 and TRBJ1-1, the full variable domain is GAGVSQTPSNKVTEKGKYVELRCDPISGHTALYWYRQSLGQGPEFLIYFQGTGAADDSGLPNDRFFAVRPEGSVSTLKIQRTERGDSAVYLCASSLRQATEAFFGQGTRLTVV.

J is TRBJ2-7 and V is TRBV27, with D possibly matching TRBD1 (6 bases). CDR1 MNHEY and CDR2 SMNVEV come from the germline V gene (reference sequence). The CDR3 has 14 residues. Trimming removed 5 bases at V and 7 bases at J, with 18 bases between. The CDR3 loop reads CASSPRTQGREQYF. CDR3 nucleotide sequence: TGTGCCAGCAGTCCACGAACTCAGGGGCGGGAGCAGTACTTC.

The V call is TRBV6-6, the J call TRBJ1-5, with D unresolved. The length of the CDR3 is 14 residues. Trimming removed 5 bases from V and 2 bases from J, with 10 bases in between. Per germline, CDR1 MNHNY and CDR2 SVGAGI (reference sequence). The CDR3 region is CASSPLGGNQPQHF. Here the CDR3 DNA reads TGTGCCAGCAGTCCCCTAGGTGGCAATCAGCCCCAGCATTTT.

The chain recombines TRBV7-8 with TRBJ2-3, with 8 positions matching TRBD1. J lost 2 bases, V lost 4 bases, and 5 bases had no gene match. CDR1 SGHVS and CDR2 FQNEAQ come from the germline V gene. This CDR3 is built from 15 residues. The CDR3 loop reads CASSSQGVLTDTQYF. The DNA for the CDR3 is TGTGCCAGCAGCTCACAGGGGGTCCTCACAGATACGCAGTATTTT. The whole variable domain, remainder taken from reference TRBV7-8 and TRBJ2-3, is GAGVSQSPRYKVAKRGQDVALRCDPISGHVSLFWYQQALGQGPEFLTYFQNEAQLDKSGLPSDRFFAERPEGSVSTLKIQRTQQEDSAVYLCASSSQGVLTDTQYFGPGTRLTVL.

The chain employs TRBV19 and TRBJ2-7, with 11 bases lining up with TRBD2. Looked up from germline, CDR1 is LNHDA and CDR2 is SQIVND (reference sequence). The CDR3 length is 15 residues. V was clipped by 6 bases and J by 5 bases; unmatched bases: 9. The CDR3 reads CASSLTSGSTNEQYF. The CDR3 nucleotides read TGTGCCAGTAGCCTAACTAGCGGGAGTACCAACGAGCAGTACTTC.

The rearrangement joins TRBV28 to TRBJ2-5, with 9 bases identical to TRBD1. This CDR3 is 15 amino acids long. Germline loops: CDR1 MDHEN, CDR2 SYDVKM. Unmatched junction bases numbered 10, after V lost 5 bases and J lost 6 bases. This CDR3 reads CASSTPGQGGQTQYF. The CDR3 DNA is TGTGCCAGCAGTACCCCGGGACAGGGCGGACAGACCCAGTACTTC.

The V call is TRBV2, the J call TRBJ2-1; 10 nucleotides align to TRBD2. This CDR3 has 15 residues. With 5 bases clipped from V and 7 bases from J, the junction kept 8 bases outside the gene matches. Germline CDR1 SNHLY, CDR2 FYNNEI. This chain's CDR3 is CASSPTSGFMNEQFF. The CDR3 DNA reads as TGTGCCAGCAGTCCGACTAGCGGGTTTATGAATGAGCAGTTCTTC.

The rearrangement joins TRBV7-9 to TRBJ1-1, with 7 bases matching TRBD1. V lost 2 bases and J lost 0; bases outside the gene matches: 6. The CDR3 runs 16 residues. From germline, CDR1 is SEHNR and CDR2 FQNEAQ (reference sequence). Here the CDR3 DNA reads TGTGCCAGCAGCTTACAAGGGGGCTGGGTGAACACTGAAGCTTTCTTT. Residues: CASSLQGGWVNTEAFF. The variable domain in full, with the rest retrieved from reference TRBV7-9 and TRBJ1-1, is DTGVSQNPRHKITKRGQNVTFRCDPISEHNRLYWYRQTLGQGPEFLTYFQNEAQLEKSRLLSDRFSAERPKGSFSTLEIQRTEQGDSAMYLCASSLQGGWVNTEAFFGQGTRLTVV.

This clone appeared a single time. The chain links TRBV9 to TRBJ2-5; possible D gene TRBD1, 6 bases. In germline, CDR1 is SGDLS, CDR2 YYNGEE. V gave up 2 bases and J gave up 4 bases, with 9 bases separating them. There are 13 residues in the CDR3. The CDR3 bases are TGTGCCAGCAGCGTGGGACATTTAGAGACCCAGTACTTC. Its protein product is CASSVGHLETQYF. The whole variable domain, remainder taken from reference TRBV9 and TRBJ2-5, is DSGVTQTPKHLITATGQRVTLRCSPRSGDLSVYWYQQSLDQGLQFLIQYYNGEERAKGNILERFSAQQFPDLHSELNLSSLELGDSALYFCASSVGHLETQYFGPGTRLLVL.

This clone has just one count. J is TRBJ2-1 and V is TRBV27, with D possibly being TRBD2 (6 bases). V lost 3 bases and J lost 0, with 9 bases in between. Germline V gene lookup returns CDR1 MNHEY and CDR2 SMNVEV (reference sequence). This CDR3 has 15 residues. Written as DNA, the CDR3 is TGTGCCAGCAGTTTCGGCGGGGTCTCCTACAATGAGCAGTTCTTC. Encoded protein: CASSFGGVSYNEQFF.

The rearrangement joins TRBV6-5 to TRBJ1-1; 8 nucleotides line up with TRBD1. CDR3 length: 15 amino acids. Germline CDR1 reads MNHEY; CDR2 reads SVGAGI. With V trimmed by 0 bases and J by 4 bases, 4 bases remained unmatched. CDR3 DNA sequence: TGTGCCAGCAGTTACTCGGACAGGGAGGGCACTGAAGCTTTCTTT. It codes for CASSYSDREGTEAFF.

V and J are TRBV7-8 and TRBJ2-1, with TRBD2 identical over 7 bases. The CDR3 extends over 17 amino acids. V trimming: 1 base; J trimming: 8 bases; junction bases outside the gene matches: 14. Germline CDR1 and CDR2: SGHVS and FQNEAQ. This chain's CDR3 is CASSLVGRGSGGDEQFF. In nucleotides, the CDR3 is TGTGCCAGCAGCTTAGTCGGTAGGGGTAGTGGGGGGGATGAGCAGTTCTTC.